A single sample gave rise to the 4 T cell receptor beta chains below, sequenced in a study of cytomegalovirus exposure and HLA in healthy donors. The repertoire was sequenced with immunoSEQ multiplex PCR; TCRdb's copy has only in-frame clones and lacks some. This table holds about 98,000 clones, 70% to 90% found once. Input material: PBMCs. The receptor source for this set is a woman aged 30 to 39 in good health and CMV-seronegative.

The chain uses TRBV18 and TRBJ2-7, with D hard to call. V was clipped by 5 bases and J by 4 bases, with 6 bases between them. In germline, CDR1 is KGHSH, CDR2 LQKENI. The CDR3 has 11 amino acids. In nucleotides, the CDR3 is TGTGCCAGCTCAACTGATTACGAGCAGTACTTC. Encoded protein: CASSTDYEQYF.

This chain connects TRBV5-6 to TRBJ2-2; 7 bases match TRBD1. This CDR3 has 17 residues. V was pared by 5 bases and J by 0 bases, with 10 bases of the junction left unmatched. Germline CDR1 and CDR2: SGHDT and YYEEEE. The CDR3 reads CASSSRDSPPNTGELFF. CDR3 DNA sequence: TGTGCCAGCAGTTCCCGGGACAGTCCTCCGAACACCGGGGAGCTGTTTTTT.

The chain is built from TRBV14 and TRBJ2-7; 7 bases match TRBD2. The CDR3 consists of 14 residues. Germline trimming cut 0 bases from V and 3 bases from J; bases unmatched to any gene: 2. CDR1 and CDR2 (germline): SGHDN, FVKESK. The DNA of the CDR3 is TGTGCCAGCAGCCAAGACTGGGGGGGCTACGAGCAGTACTTC. Its protein is CASSQDWGGYEQYF.

V gene TRBV7-6 combines with J gene TRBJ1-2; no clear D gene. Trimming removed 5 bases at V and 6 bases at J, with 13 bases between. The CDR3 loop spans 13 amino acids. Germline-derived CDR1 and CDR2 are SGHVS and FNYEAQ. Here the CDR3 DNA reads TGTGCCAGCAGCCCTAGGCAGCCGCATGGCTACACCTTC. Residues: CASSPRQPHGYTF.